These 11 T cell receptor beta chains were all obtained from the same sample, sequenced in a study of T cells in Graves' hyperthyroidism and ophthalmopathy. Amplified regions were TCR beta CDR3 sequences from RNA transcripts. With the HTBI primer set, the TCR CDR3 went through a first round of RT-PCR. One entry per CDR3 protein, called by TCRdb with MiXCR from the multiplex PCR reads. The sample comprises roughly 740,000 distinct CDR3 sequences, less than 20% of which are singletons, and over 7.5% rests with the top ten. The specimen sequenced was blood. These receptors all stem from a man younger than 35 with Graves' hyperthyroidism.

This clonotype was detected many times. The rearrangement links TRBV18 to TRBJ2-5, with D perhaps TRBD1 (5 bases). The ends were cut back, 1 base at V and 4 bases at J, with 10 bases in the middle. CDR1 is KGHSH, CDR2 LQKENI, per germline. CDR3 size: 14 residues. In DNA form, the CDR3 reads TGTGCCAGCTCACCACAGGGGCACAGAGAGACCCAGTACTTC. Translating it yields CASSPQGHRETQYF.

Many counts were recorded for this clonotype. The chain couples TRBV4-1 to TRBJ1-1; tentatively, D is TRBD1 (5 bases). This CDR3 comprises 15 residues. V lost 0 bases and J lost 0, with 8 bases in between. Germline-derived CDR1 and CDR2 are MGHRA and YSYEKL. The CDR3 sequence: CASSQEARVNTEAFF. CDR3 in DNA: TGCGCCAGCAGCCAAGAAGCCAGGGTGAACACTGAAGCTTTCTTT.

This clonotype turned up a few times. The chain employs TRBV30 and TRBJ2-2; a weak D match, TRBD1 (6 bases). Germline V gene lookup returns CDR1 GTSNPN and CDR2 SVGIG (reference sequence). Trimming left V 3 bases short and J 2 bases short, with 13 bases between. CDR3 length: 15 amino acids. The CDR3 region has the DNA TGTGCCTGGAGGGCCGGGACATTTAACACCGGGGAGCTGTTTTTT. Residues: CAWRAGTFNTGELFF.

The CDR3 DNA reads as TGTGCCAGCAGTTACTCGTTATCAGGGAAAGCCCTCCACTTT. Its translation: CASSYSLSGKALHF. The chain carries TRBV6-5 and TRBJ1-6; maybe TRBD1 (5 bases). The germline CDR1 and CDR2 sequences are MNHEY and SVGAGI. This CDR3 region has 14 residues. V was clipped by 0 bases and J by 14 bases, with 14 bases between them.

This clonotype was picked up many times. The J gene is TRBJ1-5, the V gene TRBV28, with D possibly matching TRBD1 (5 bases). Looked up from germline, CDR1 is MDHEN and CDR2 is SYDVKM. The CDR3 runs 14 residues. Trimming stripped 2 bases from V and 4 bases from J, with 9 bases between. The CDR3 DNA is TGTGCCAGCAGTTTAGGGGCAGAAAATCAGCCCCAGCATTTT. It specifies CASSLGAENQPQHF.

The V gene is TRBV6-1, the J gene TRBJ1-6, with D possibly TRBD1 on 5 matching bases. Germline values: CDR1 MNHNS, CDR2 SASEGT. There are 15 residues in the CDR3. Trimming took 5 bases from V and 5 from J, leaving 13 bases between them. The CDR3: CASSPDTFNNSPLHF. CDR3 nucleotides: TGTGCCAGCAGTCCGGACACATTTAATAATTCACCCCTCCACTTT.

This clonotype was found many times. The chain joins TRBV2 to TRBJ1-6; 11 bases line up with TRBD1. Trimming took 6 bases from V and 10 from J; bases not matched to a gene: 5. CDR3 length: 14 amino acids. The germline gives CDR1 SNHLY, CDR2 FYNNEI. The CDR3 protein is CASSGQGARSPLHF. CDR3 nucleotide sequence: TGTGCCAGCAGCGGACAGGGGGCGAGGTCACCCCTCCACTTT. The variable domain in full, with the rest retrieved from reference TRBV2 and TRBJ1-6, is EPEVTQTPSHQVTQMGQEVILRCVPISNHLYFYWYRQILGQKVEFLVSFYNNEISEKSEIFDDQFSVERPDGSNFTLKIRSTKLEDSAMYFCASSGQGARSPLHFGNGTRLTVT.

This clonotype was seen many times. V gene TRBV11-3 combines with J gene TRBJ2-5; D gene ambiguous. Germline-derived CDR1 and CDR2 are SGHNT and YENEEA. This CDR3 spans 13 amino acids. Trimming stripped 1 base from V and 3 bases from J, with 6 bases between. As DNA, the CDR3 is TGTGCCAGCAGCTTAGGGGTCAAAGAGACCCAGTACTTC. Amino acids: CASSLGVKETQYF.

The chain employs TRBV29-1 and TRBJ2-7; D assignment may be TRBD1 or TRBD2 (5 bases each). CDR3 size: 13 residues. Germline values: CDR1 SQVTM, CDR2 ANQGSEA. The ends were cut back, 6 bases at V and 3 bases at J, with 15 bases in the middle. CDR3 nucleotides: TGCAGCGTCACCGGGGCAGAGCTCTACGAGCAGTACTTC. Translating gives CSVTGAELYEQYF.

CDR3 sequence: CASSQDATSGTYEQYF. The CDR3 bases are TGCGCCAGCAGCCAAGATGCAACTAGCGGCACCTACGAGCAGTACTTC. The chain joins TRBV4-3 to TRBJ2-7, with 8 bases that match TRBD2. V was clipped by 0 bases and J by 2 bases; unmatched bases: 6. The CDR3 covers 16 residues. Germline-derived CDR1 and CDR2 are LGHNA and YSLEER.

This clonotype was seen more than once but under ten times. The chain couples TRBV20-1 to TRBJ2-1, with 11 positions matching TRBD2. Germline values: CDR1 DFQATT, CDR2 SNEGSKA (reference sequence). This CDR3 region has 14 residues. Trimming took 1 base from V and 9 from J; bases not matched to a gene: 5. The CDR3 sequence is CSARVAGGPREQFF. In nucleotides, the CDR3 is TGCAGTGCTAGAGTAGCGGGAGGGCCTCGTGAGCAGTTCTTC.